This TCR beta chain came from a study of glioma-infiltrating T cells. Remarks on this clonotype: One end of the junction varies from germline; a read error may be responsible.

The iRepertoire nested amplicon-rescue multiplex PCR amplified TCR alpha and beta CDR3s from RNA. One entry per CDR3 protein results from TCRdb running MiXCR on the multiplex PCR reads. The sample lists about 180,000 distinct CDR3 sequences, around 40% occurring once. CDR1 MNHEY and CDR2 SVGEGT come from the germline V gene. The CDR3 length is 15 residues. The receptor was isolated from a human donor with low-grade glioma or glioblastoma, undergoing nonglioma brain surgery, or in good health (not recorded which). The sample taken for sequencing was glioma tissue, nonneoplastic brain tissue, or PBMCs (not recorded which). V is TRBV6-2 or TRBV6-3 and J is TRBJ2-7; 9 nucleotides align to TRBD2. The CDR3 sequence: CAGSPIAGVNYEQYF. The CDR3 coding sequence is TGTGCCGGCAGCCCCATAGCGGGAGTCAACTACGAGCAGTACTTC.